Listed below are T cell receptor beta chains from one sample, sequenced in a study of shared clonotypes between healthy human individuals. Only in-frame clones appear in the TCRdb table, and some are missing; sequencing was by immunoSEQ multiplex PCR. The sample records about 1,500,000 clones, roughly 96% being singletons. The sample taken for sequencing was naive CD4+ T cells sorted from blood. The receptors here all came from a man aged 30 to 45 in good health. The CDR3 runs from the conserved cysteine through the conserved F or W.

length	V	CDR3
15	TRBV6-1	CASTRSDSYNQPQHF
15	TRBV7-9	CASSLTSGAFYEQYF
14	TRBV6-1	CASSEAGGSYEQYF
14	TRBV19	CASSMRAVNTEAFF
14	TRBV5-1	CASRSYREYTEAFF
15	TRBV7-4	CASSLSDRGSYEQYF
16	TRBV28	CASSLRVRGNNQPQHF
16	TRBV5-1	CASSFPGQHSYNEQFF
14	TRBV28	CASSSPGWEGEQYF
11	TRBV5-8	CASSTHYEQYF
15	TRBV5-4	CASSPGARGTDTQYF
16	TRBV4-1	CASSSRGQGSITEAFF
13	TRBV10-2	CASRAINTDTQYF
16	TRBV19	CASSTPWGVDGQPQHF
12	TRBV6-6	CASEGVIDGYTF